A single sample is the source of the 21 T cell receptor beta chains below, sequenced in a study of T cell repertoires in cytomegalovirus infection. Their antigens remain unidentified. TCRdb passed the reads through MiXCR, listing each CDR3 protein once. This table has about a million distinct CDR3 sequences, less than 40% appearing once. This sample comprised cultured CD8+ T cells from PBMCs, obtained from culture after CMV antigen stimulation. The receptors were gathered from a human donor in good health (CMV status not recorded). Some clones in this sample may be carry-over from other donors' samples.

This clonotype was counted between two and nine times. J is TRBJ1-3 and V is TRBV5-6, with D possibly matching TRBD1 (6 bases). The CDR3 runs 14 residues. Germline V gene data show CDR1 as SGHDT and CDR2 as YYEEEE. With 4 bases removed from V and 8 bases from J, the gap between germline ends came to 16 bases. In nucleotides, the CDR3 is TGTGCCAGCAGCGTCCGGGACACCATGCACACCATATATTTT. Its protein product is CASSVRDTMHTIYF.

This clonotype was found many times. The chain recombines TRBV6-2 or TRBV6-3 with TRBJ1-2; possibly TRBD1 for D (5 bases). V lost 5 bases, J lost 8 bases, and 24 bases lay in between. CDR3 length equals 16 residues. Looked up from germline, CDR1 is MNHEY and CDR2 is SVGEGT. This CDR3 reads CASSKTITGTGFGYTF. CDR3 nucleotides: TGTGCCAGCAGTAAGACCATAACCGGGACGGGGTTCGGCTACACCTTC.

This chain connects TRBV20-1 to TRBJ2-4, with a tentative D call TRBD1 (6 bases). Per the germline V gene, CDR1 is DFQATT and CDR2 is SNEGSKA (reference sequence). V lost 0 bases, J lost 0 bases, and 21 bases lay in between. The CDR3 is 19 residues long. The CDR3, as DNA: TGCAGTGCTAGAGATAAGCAGGGGACATTTAACCTAGCCAAAAACATTCAGTACTTC. Its translation is CSARDKQGTFNLAKNIQYF.

This clonotype was counted only a few times. A read error may produce the germline difference seen at one junction end. The CDR3 DNA is TGTGCTAGCAGCTTAGTTTCAGGGGAGAGAGAGACCCAGTACTTC. Amino acids: CASSLVSGERETQYF. The rearrangement joins TRBV7-6 to TRBJ2-5; possible D gene TRBD1, 6 bases. This CDR3 contains 15 residues. Germline CDR1 SGHVS, CDR2 FNYEAQ. The variable domain in full, with the rest retrieved from reference TRBV7-6 and TRBJ2-5, is GAGVSQSPRYKVTKRGQDVALRCDPISGHVSLYWYRQALGQGPEFLTYFNYEAQQDKSGLPNDRFSAERPEGSISTLTIQRTEQRDSAMYRCASSLVSGERETQYFGPGTRLLVL.

This clonotype was counted many times. V and J are TRBV19 and TRBJ1-6, with TRBD1 matching over 8 bases. CDR1 and CDR2 from the germline V gene are LNHDA and SQIVND (reference sequence). Trimming took 4 bases from V and 6 from J; bases not matched to a gene: 11. The CDR3 extends over 17 amino acids. In nucleotides, the CDR3 is TGTGCCAGTAGTACCCACCCCGGACAGGGCGCTAATTCACCCCTCCACTTT. Translation: CASSTHPGQGANSPLHF. The whole variable domain, filled in from reference TRBV19 and TRBJ1-6, reads DGGITQSPKYLFRKEGQNVTLSCEQNLNHDAMYWYRQDPGQGLRLIYYSQIVNDFQKGDIAEGYSVSREKKESFPLTVTSAQKNPTAFYLCASSTHPGQGANSPLHFGNGTRLTVT.

The genes are TRBV6-2 or TRBV6-3 and TRBJ2-5; 7 bases fit TRBD2. This CDR3 has 17 amino acids. The V and J ends lost 0 bases and 2 bases, in that order; junction bases with no gene match: 9. From germline, CDR1 is MNHEY and CDR2 SVGEGT. The CDR3 nucleotides are TGTGCCAGCAGTTACTCAACGGACACGGGGGGTCAAGAGACCCAGTACTTC. This gives the protein CASSYSTDTGGQETQYF.

This chain joins TRBV24-1 and TRBJ2-1; TRBD2 agrees at 10 bases. Germline V gene sequence: CDR1 KGHDR, CDR2 SFDVKD. CDR3 length equals 17 residues. V lost 4 bases, J lost 4 bases, and 9 bases stayed unmatched. The CDR3 here is CATSDPPSGGWYNEQFF. For the CDR3, the DNA is TGTGCCACCAGTGACCCTCCTAGCGGGGGTTGGTACAATGAGCAGTTCTTC.

The chain employs TRBV19 and TRBJ2-1, with D hard to call. The V end lost 6 bases, the J end lost 0 bases, and 12 bases lay between the germline ends. The CDR3 runs 15 residues. The germline V gene has CDR1 LNHDA and CDR2 SQIVND (reference sequence). Written as DNA, the CDR3 is TGTGCCAGTAGACACGGAGAGAGCTCCTACAATGAGCAGTTCTTC. Its protein product is CASRHGESSYNEQFF.

In this sample, this clonotype turned up many times. V gene TRBV7-9 combines with J gene TRBJ1-2; D remains unclear. From germline, CDR1 is SEHNR and CDR2 FQNEAQ (reference sequence). With 5 bases removed from V and 5 bases from J, the gap between germline ends came to 15 bases. The CDR3 totals 14 residues. In DNA, the CDR3 is TGTGCCAGCAGCCTGACGGACGAATTATATGGCTACACCTTC. The encoded protein is CASSLTDELYGYTF.

This chain links TRBV29-1 with TRBJ1-5; D may be TRBD1 (5 bases). The CDR3 has 14 amino acids. The V end lost 6 bases, the J end lost 5 bases, and 17 bases lay between the germline ends. The germline V gene encodes CDR1 SQVTM and CDR2 ANQGSEA. The CDR3 loop is CSVSLGGKHQPQHF. The CDR3 nucleotides read TGCAGCGTAAGTCTGGGGGGGAAGCATCAGCCCCAGCATTTT.

The chain combines TRBV6-2 or TRBV6-3 with TRBJ1-1; D is perhaps TRBD1 (5 bases). Germline V lookup: CDR1 MNHEY, CDR2 SVGEGT. Trimming removed 7 bases from V and 1 base from J, with 13 bases in between. The CDR3 is 14 amino acids. CDR3 in amino acids: CASIYGARNTEAFF. The CDR3 nucleotides read TGTGCCAGCATATATGGGGCGCGGAACACTGAAGCTTTCTTT.

This clonotype was found a few times. The chain combines TRBV6-1 with TRBJ1-2, with 9 bases that match TRBD1. The CDR3 consists of 14 residues. Trimming removed 6 bases from V and 8 bases from J; junction bases left unmatched: 10. CDR1 MNHNS and CDR2 SASEGT come from the germline V gene. CDR3: CASSVLQGAGGYTF. The CDR3 coding sequence is TGTGCCAGCAGCGTCTTACAGGGGGCGGGGGGCTACACCTTC.

The chain has TRBV28 and TRBJ1-2; D is undetermined. V gave up 8 bases and J gave up 2 bases, with 12 bases separating them. This CDR3 has 13 residues. CDR1 is MDHEN and CDR2 is SYDVKM in the germline V gene. CDR3 coding DNA: TGTGCCAGCTCGGGCGACTTCAACTATGGCTACACCTTC. This gives the protein CASSGDFNYGYTF.

In its sample, this clonotype was seen many times. This sequence joins TRBV7-2 and TRBJ2-7, with TRBD1 matching 7 bases. Unmatched junction bases numbered 13, after V lost 1 base and J lost 7 bases. Germline-derived CDR1 and CDR2 are SGHTA and FQGNSA. CDR3 length: 16 residues. The CDR3 here is CASSLGGTGDLREQYF. The DNA of the CDR3 is TGTGCCAGCAGCTTAGGAGGAACAGGGGATTTGAGGGAGCAGTACTTC.

V and J are TRBV27 and TRBJ1-5; D gene unclear. There are 10 residues in the CDR3. Trimming removed 8 bases from V and 9 bases from J, with 8 bases in between. Germline loops: CDR1 MNHEY, CDR2 SMNVEV (reference sequence). The CDR3 reads CASGGPPQHF. The CDR3 bases are TGTGCCAGCGGAGGTCCGCCCCAGCATTTT.

The chain has TRBV4-3 and TRBJ2-5, with unresolved D. CDR1 and CDR2 from the germline V gene are LGHNA and YSLEER. V lost 0 bases, J lost 1 base, and 12 bases lay in between. The CDR3 sequence is 16 residues long. The CDR3: CASSQDLGPFQETQYF. The CDR3 DNA follows: TGCGCCAGCAGCCAAGATTTAGGGCCTTTCCAAGAGACCCAGTACTTC.

The gene calls are TRBV4-3 and TRBJ2-1; TRBD2 matches at 8 bases. Losses at the gene ends were 3 bases for V and 6 bases for J; bases not matched to a gene: 4. CDR3 size: 14 residues. Germline V gene data show CDR1 as LGHNA and CDR2 as YSLEER. CDR3 sequence: CASSQESGGNEQFF. DNA for the CDR3: TGCGCCAGCAGCCAGGAAAGCGGGGGCAATGAGCAGTTCTTC.

This clonotype was seen many times. CDR3 nucleotide sequence: TGTGCCAGCAGCACAGGGGCGCTGCTATTCTTC. Its translation: CASSTGALLFF. The rearrangement joins TRBV12-3 or TRBV12-4 to TRBJ2-1; 7 bases map to TRBD1. This CDR3 has 11 residues. The V and J ends lost 6 bases and 16 bases, in that order; junction bases with no gene match: 9.

This clonotype has a handful of counts. This rearrangement joins TRBV7-4 to TRBJ1-1; tentative D call: TRBD1 (5 bases). This CDR3 contains 13 residues. The V end lost 7 bases, the J end lost 7 bases, and 16 bases lay between the germline ends. Germline V CDR1 and CDR2: SGHVT, SQSDAQ. CDR3 sequence reads: CASNMAGTDEAFF. In DNA, the CDR3 is TGTGCCAGCAACATGGCCGGGACGGATGAAGCTTTCTTT. Looking up the rest from reference TRBV7-4 and TRBJ1-1 gives the full variable domain: GAGVSQSPRYKVAKRGRDVALRCDSISGHVTLYWYRQTLGQGSEVLTYSQSDAQRDKSGRPSGRFSAERPERSVSTLKIQRTEQGDSAVYLCASNMAGTDEAFFGQGTRLTVV.

The chain uses TRBV7-9 and TRBJ1-1; no reliable D call. The CDR3 totals 16 residues. Germline values: CDR1 SEHNR, CDR2 FQNEAQ (reference sequence). Trimming removed 0 bases at V and 0 bases at J, with 11 bases between. Here the CDR3 reads CASSLAPGDLNTEAFF. CDR3 nucleotides: TGTGCCAGCAGCTTAGCGCCCGGGGATCTGAACACTGAAGCTTTCTTT.

The chain combines TRBV14 with TRBJ1-2, with D possibly being TRBD1 (5 bases). CDR1 and CDR2 (germline): SGHDN, FVKESK. CDR3 length: 15 amino acids. Trimming left V 3 bases short and J 0 bases short, with 11 bases between. CDR3 DNA sequence: TGTGCCAGCAGCCAGTCCGGGACCGCTAACTATGGCTACACCTTC. It encodes CASSQSGTANYGYTF.